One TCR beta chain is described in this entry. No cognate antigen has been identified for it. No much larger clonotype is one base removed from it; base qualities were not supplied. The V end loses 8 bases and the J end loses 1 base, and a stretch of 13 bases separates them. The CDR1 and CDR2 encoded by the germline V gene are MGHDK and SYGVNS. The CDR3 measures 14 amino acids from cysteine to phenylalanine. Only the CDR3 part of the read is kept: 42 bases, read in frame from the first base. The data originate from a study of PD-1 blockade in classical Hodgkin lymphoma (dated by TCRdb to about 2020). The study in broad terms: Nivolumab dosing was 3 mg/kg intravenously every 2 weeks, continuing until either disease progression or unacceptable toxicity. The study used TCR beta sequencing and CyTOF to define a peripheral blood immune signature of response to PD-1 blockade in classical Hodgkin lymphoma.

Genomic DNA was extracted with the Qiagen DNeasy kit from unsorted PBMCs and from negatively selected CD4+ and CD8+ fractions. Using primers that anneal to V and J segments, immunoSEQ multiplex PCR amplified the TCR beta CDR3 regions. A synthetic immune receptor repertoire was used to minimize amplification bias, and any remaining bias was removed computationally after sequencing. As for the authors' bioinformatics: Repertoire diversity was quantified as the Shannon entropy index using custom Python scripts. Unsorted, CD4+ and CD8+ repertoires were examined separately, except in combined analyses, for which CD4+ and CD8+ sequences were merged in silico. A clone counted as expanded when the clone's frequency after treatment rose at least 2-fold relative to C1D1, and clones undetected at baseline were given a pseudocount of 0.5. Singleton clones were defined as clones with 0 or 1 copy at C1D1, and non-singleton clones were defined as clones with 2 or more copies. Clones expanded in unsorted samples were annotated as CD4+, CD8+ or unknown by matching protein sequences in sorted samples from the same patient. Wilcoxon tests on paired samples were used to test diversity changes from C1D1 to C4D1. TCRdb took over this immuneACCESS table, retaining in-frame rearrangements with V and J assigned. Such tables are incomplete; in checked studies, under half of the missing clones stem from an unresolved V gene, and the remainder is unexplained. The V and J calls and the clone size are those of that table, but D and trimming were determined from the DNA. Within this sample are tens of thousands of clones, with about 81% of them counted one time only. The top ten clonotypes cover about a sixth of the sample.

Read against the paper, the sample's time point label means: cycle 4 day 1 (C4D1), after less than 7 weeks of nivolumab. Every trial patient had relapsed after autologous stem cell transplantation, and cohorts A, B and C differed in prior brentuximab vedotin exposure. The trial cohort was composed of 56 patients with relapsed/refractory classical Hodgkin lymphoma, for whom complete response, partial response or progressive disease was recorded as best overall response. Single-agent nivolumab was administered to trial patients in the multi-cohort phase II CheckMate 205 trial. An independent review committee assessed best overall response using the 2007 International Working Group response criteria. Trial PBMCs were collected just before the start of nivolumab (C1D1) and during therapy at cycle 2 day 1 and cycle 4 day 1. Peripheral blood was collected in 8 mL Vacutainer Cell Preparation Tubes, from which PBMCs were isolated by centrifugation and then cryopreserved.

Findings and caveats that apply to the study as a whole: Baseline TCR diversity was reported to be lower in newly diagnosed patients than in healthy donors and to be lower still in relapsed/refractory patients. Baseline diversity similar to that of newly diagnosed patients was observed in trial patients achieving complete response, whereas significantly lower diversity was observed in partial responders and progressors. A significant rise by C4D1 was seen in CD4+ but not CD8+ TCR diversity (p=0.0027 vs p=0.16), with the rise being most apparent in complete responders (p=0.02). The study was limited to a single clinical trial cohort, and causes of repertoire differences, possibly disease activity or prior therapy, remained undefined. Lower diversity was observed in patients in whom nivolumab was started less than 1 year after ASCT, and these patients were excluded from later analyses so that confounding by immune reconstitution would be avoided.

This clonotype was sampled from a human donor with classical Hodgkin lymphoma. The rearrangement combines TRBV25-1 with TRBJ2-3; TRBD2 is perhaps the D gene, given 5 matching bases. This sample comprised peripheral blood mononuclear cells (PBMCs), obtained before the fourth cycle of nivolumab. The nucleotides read TGTGCCAGCGAGAGGAGCGGCCGCACAGATACGCAGTATTTT. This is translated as CASERSGRTDTQYF.